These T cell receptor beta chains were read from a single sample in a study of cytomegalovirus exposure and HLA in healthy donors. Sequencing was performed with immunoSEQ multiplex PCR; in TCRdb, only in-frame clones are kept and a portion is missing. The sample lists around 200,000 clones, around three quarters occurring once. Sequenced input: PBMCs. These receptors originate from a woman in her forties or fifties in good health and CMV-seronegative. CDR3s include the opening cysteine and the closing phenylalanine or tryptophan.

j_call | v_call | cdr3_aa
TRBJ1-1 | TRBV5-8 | CASSWGTGNTEAFF
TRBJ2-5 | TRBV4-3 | CASSQDRAGGPYQETQYF
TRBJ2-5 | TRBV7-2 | CASSLALPPRGGRAQGTQYF
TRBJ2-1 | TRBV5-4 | CASSLIGQRHNEQFF
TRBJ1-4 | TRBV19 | CASSITGTGGFEKLFF
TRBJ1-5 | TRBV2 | CATGQGNNQPQHF
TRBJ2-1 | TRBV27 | CASSFSSGGYNEQFF
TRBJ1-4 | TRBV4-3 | CASSQDMTATNEKLFF
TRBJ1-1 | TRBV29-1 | CSARGGRAETEAFF
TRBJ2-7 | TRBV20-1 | CSLTGGREQYF
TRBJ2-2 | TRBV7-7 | CASSLLEGGELFF
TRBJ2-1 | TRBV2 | CASSQTSGRSEQFF
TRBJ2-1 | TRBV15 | CATSRDRSGRANEQFF
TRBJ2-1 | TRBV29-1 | CSDEREGHYNEQFF
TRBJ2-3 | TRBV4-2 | CASSQAAGAGTDTQYF
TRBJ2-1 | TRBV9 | CASSSFGLGYEQFF
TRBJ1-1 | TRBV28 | CASTQRQRNTEAFF
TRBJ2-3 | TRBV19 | CASSRSSGPVADTQYF
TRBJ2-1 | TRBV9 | CASSVTSGRENEQFF
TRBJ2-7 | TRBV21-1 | CASSKGTSGRRALYEQYF
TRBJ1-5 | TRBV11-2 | CASSSGGRSNQPQHF